The 3 T cell receptor beta chains presented below share a single source sample, sequenced in a study of identical twins listed by TCRdb under 2016. The library came from 5' RACE. Sequencing used an Illumina HiSeq 2000. TCRdb itself trimmed the public reads at Q25 with fastp, ran MiXCR and retained productive beta chains. CDR3 protein duplicates are merged, each entry listing the most common genes and DNA. Here the sample has some 500,000 distinct CDR3 sequences; approximately 14% occur a single time. Clones ranked in the top ten supply approximately 1% of the sample. This same sample was also part of a study on yellow fever vaccine responses in identical twins.

Sequenced input: CD4+ T cells sorted from blood. The receptors derive from a woman younger than 30 in good health.

The chain has TRBV7-2 and TRBJ1-6; D is possibly TRBD1 (5 bases). The germline V and J ends were trimmed by 1 base and 7 bases, with 11 bases remaining between them. Germline V gene sequence: CDR1 SGHTA, CDR2 FQGNSA. This CDR3 is 15 amino acids long. The chain's CDR3 is CASSLDWGDNSPLHF. The CDR3 region has the DNA TGTGCCAGCAGCTTAGATTGGGGCGACAATTCACCCCTCCACTTT.

This clonotype was seen many times. The chain couples TRBV10-3 to TRBJ2-3; 7 nucleotides line up with TRBD2. After removal of 5 bases from V and 0 bases from J, the junction contained 2 bases not matched to a gene. CDR1 is ENHRY, CDR2 SYGVKD, per germline. The CDR3 has 14 amino acids. Written as DNA, the CDR3 is TGTGCCATCAGTTTGCGGGGGAGCACAGATACGCAGTATTTT. As protein: CAISLRGSTDTQYF.

The rearrangement links TRBV6-5 to TRBJ2-7; 9 positions agree with TRBD2. CDR1 and CDR2 (germline): MNHEY, SVGAGI. V lost 0 bases to trimming and J lost 5 bases; unmatched junction nucleotides: 2. The CDR3 sequence is 14 residues long. In DNA, the CDR3 is TGTGCCAGCAGTTACTCTGGACTAGCGAACGAGCAGTACTTC. Its translation is CASSYSGLANEQYF.